These 23 T cell receptor beta chains were sequenced from one sample in a study of blood T cell repertoires in COVID-19. Assay: immunoSEQ multiplex PCR; the TCRdb copy retains only in-frame clones and omits some. The data contain 65,000 to 95,000 clones, 70% to 90% of them seen just once; the ten biggest clones take up around 7.9%. The material sequenced was peripheral blood. These receptors were obtained from a man younger than 40 with acute or convalescent COVID-19.

This chain joins TRBV5-4 and TRBJ2-2; 10 bases match TRBD2. Losses at the gene ends were 4 bases for V and 4 bases for J; bases not matched to a gene: 7. The CDR3 is 16 amino acids. Looked up from germline, CDR1 is SGHNT and CDR2 is YYREEE (reference sequence). The CDR3 loop is CASSGSGRALTGELFF. For the CDR3, the DNA is TGTGCCAGCAGCGGGAGCGGGAGGGCCCTCACCGGGGAGCTGTTTTTT. Supplemented by reference TRBV5-4 and TRBJ2-2, the full variable domain reads ETGVTQSPTHLIKTRGQQVTLRCSSQSGHNTVSWYQQALGQGPQFIFQYYREEENGRGNFPPRFSGLQFPNYSSELNVNALELDDSALYLCASSGSGRALTGELFFGEGSRLTVL.

The chain employs TRBV27 and TRBJ2-3, with 8 bases identical to TRBD2. The CDR3 totals 16 residues. Germline CDR1 reads MNHEY; CDR2 reads SMNVEV (reference sequence). V was pared by 6 bases and J by 3 bases, with 11 bases of the junction left unmatched. The CDR3: CASSRRGGGRTDTQYF. CDR3 nucleotides: TGTGCCAGCAGCCGCCGGGGGGGAGGGCGAACAGATACGCAGTATTTT.

This rearrangement joins TRBV11-1 to TRBJ2-5; 8 positions agree with TRBD2. This CDR3 has 16 residues. Germline trimming cut 1 base from V and 2 bases from J; bases unmatched to any gene: 6. The V gene's germline CDR1 is SGHAT and CDR2 FQDESV (reference sequence). In DNA form, the CDR3 reads TGTGCCAGCAGCTTAGGGACTAGCCACGGGCAAGAGACCCAGTACTTC. This translates into CASSLGTSHGQETQYF.

The rearrangement links TRBV29-1 to TRBJ1-1, with 8 bases identical to TRBD1. CDR1 is SQVTM and CDR2 is ANQGSEA in the germline V gene. The CDR3 runs 15 residues. With V trimmed by 2 bases and J by 3 bases, 8 bases remained unmatched. CDR3 coding DNA: TGCAGCGTTGAAAGGCGGACAGGGCGACACACTGAAGCTTTCTTT. It encodes CSVERRTGRHTEAFF.

The V and J genes are TRBV9 and TRBJ2-7; 8 bases are a match to TRBD1. Trimming removed 4 bases from V and 5 bases from J; junction bases left unmatched: 8. Germline lookup yields CDR1 SGDLS and CDR2 YYNGEE. CDR3 length: 14 amino acids. Here the CDR3 reads CASSPEPGGHEQYF. DNA for the CDR3: TGTGCCAGCAGCCCAGAACCAGGGGGCCACGAGCAGTACTTC.

This chain links TRBV3-1 (or the pseudogene TRBV3-2) with TRBJ2-7; a possible D gene is TRBD2 (6 bases). The germline CDR1 and CDR2 sequences are LGHDT and YNNKEL (reference sequence). V was pared by 4 bases and J by 3 bases, with 16 bases between. The CDR3 runs 15 residues. The CDR3 region is CASSPLRRDYYEQYF. As DNA, the CDR3 is TGTGCCAGCAGCCCCCTCCGGCGGGATTACTACGAGCAGTACTTC.

DNA of the CDR3: TGCGCCAGCAGTCGGAGGGGAGTGGGCACAGATACGCAGTATTTT. This translates into CASSRRGVGTDTQYF. The chain links TRBV4-3 to TRBJ2-3; TRBD2 might be the D (6 bases). The CDR3 spans 15 residues. Deletions cut 6 bases from V and 1 base from J, with 14 bases between. CDR1 is LGHNA, CDR2 YSLEER, per germline.

This clone is a singleton in its sample. V usage is TRBV9 and J usage is TRBJ2-7, with TRBD2 matching 7 bases. V shed 4 bases, J shed 3 bases, and the junction held 10 bases outside the gene matches. This CDR3 is built from 15 residues. The V gene's germline CDR1 is SGDLS and CDR2 YYNGEE. The CDR3 DNA is TGTGCCAGCAGCCCCCGGGGGGACTTCATCTACGAGCAGTACTTC. The encoded protein is CASSPRGDFIYEQYF.

In DNA, the CDR3 is TGCAGCGGGGGGACTAGCGGATACAATGAGCAGTTCTTC. Encoded protein: CSGGTSGYNEQFF. The chain is built from TRBV29-1 and TRBJ2-1; 11 bases map to TRBD2. The ends lost 7 bases at V and 4 bases at J; junction bases unmatched: 3. Germline CDR1 and CDR2: SQVTM and ANQGSEA. There are 13 residues in the CDR3.

The V call is TRBV4-2, the J call TRBJ2-1; 9 positions agree with TRBD2. Losses at the gene ends were 0 bases for V and 9 bases for J; bases not matched to a gene: 6. Germline CDR1 and CDR2: LGHNA and YNFKEQ. The CDR3 contains 15 residues. The CDR3 loop is CASSQDFLAGFEQFF. For the CDR3, the DNA is TGTGCCAGCAGCCAAGATTTCCTAGCGGGATTTGAGCAGTTCTTC.

The chain combines TRBV29-1 with TRBJ2-7, with D possibly being TRBD1 (6 bases). CDR1 SQVTM and CDR2 ANQGSEA come from the germline V gene. The CDR3 spans 14 residues. Trimming removed 6 bases from V and 1 base from J, with 16 bases in between. CDR3 bases: TGCAGCGTCGCCGTTGGGGGCCTATCCTACGAGCAGTACTTC. Translated: CSVAVGGLSYEQYF.

This chain uses TRBV28 with TRBJ1-6; no firm D call. Germline V CDR1 and CDR2: MDHEN, SYDVKM. Deletions cut 8 bases from V and 7 bases from J, with 15 bases between. The CDR3 is made up of 14 amino acids. The CDR3 spells CASGNGVRNSPLHF. The CDR3 bases are TGTGCCAGCGGCAATGGCGTGAGGAATTCACCCCTCCACTTT.

The chain is built from TRBV10-2 and TRBJ2-5, with D perhaps TRBD2 (6 bases). From germline, CDR1 is WSHSY and CDR2 SAAADI. V was clipped by 6 bases and J by 4 bases, with 15 bases between them. CDR3 length: 14 amino acids. CDR3 bases: TGCGCCAGCAGAGAGCAGGGACTTCCAGAGACCCAGTACTTC. It encodes CASREQGLPETQYF.

Regarding this clone: The identical CDR3 is also encoded by other nucleotide sequences in the sample. CDR3 in DNA: TGTGCCTGGGGACAGAACACTGAAGCTTTCTTT. This translates into CAWGQNTEAFF. The chain links TRBV30 to TRBJ1-1, with a possible D match to TRBD1 (5 bases). Germline CDR1 is GTSNPN and CDR2 is SVGIG (reference sequence). Trimming pared 5 bases from V and 1 base from J, leaving 5 bases between. The CDR3 covers 11 residues.

This clone was counted a single time. DNA for the CDR3: TGTGCCAGCAGTGGGACTAGCGGGAGTAATGAGCAGTTCTTC. It specifies CASSGTSGSNEQFF. The rearrangement links TRBV6-4 to TRBJ2-1; 13 nucleotides line up with TRBD2. CDR3 length: 14 amino acids. Per the germline V gene, CDR1 is MRHNA and CDR2 is SNTAGT. The trim removed 4 bases at V and 7 bases at J, leaving 1 base unmatched.

This clone was counted once. The chain carries TRBV7-3 and TRBJ2-3; D gene unclear. This CDR3 spans 13 amino acids. V lost 2 bases, J lost 3 bases, and 6 bases lay in between. Germline V gene sequence: CDR1 SGHTA, CDR2 FQGTGA. CDR3 bases: TGTGCCAGCAGCTTAGGCCGAACAGATACGCAGTATTTT. Residues: CASSLGRTDTQYF.

The chain recombines TRBV5-6 with TRBJ2-7; TRBD2 matches at 9 bases. Germline trimming cut 4 bases from V and 3 bases from J; bases unmatched to any gene: 11. CDR3 size: 16 residues. Germline-derived CDR1 and CDR2 are SGHDT and YYEEEE. The CDR3 sequence is CASSLGTSSLFYEQYF. CDR3 in DNA: TGTGCCAGCAGCCTCGGGACTAGCAGCCTCTTCTACGAGCAGTACTTC.

DNA for the CDR3: TGTGCCAGCAGCCTTCGGGGGGTTGACGGCTACACCTTC. Its translation: CASSLRGVDGYTF. The chain couples TRBV13 to TRBJ1-2; a weak D match, TRBD1 (5 bases). There are 13 residues in the CDR3. From germline, CDR1 is PRHDT and CDR2 FYEKMQ (reference sequence). V was trimmed by 5 bases and J by 8 bases, leaving 15 bases between them.

This clone was seen once. The chain links TRBV2 to TRBJ1-4; the D is unclear. Germline V CDR1 and CDR2: SNHLY, FYNNEI. V dropped 8 bases and J dropped 1 base, with 14 bases sitting between them. There are 15 residues in the CDR3. The CDR3 nucleotides are TGTGCCAGCGGCCGGAGGGTGCTAACTAATGAAAAACTGTTTTTT. It specifies CASGRRVLTNEKLFF.

The V and J genes are TRBV4-1 and TRBJ2-5; weak D call: TRBD1 (7 bases). Per germline, CDR1 MGHRA and CDR2 YSYEKL. With 4 bases removed from V and 1 base from J, the gap between germline ends came to 16 bases. The CDR3 extends over 16 amino acids. The CDR3, as DNA: TGCGCCAGCAGCCCTAGTCCGCGGGACAGCCAAGAGACCCAGTACTTC. As protein: CASSPSPRDSQETQYF.

The V gene is TRBV4-1, the J gene TRBJ2-5; D is ambiguous. With 3 bases removed from V and 5 bases from J, the gap between germline ends came to 13 bases. Per germline, CDR1 MGHRA and CDR2 YSYEKL. CDR3 size: 14 residues. The CDR3 DNA is TGCGCCAGCAGCCATGAGAGTATCAGGGAGACCCAGTACTTC. Translated, it gives CASSHESIRETQYF.

V usage is TRBV5-6 and J usage is TRBJ2-3; 7 positions agree with TRBD1. The CDR3 contains 16 residues. With 2 bases clipped from V and 2 bases from J, the junction kept 8 bases outside the gene matches. The V gene's germline CDR1 is SGHDT and CDR2 YYEEEE. This chain's CDR3 is CASSFYRGEFTDTQYF. As DNA, the CDR3 is TGTGCCAGCAGCTTTTACAGGGGCGAATTCACAGATACGCAGTATTTT.

This clone was observed a single time. The gene calls are TRBV18 and TRBJ1-5, with D possibly being TRBD1 (6 bases). CDR3 length: 14 amino acids. Looked up from germline, CDR1 is KGHSH and CDR2 is LQKENI. V lost 3 bases and J 6 bases, leaving 12 bases between the germline ends. Written as DNA, the CDR3 is TGTGCCAGCTCACCTCAGGTGGGGGCTCAGCCCCAGCATTTT. Translated: CASSPQVGAQPQHF.